Each of the 8 T cell receptor beta chains below was sequenced from the same sample in a study of blood T cell repertoires in COVID-19. Assay: immunoSEQ multiplex PCR; the TCRdb copy retains only in-frame clones and omits some. The data show over 130,000 clones, roughly four fifths seen once. The sample consisted of PBMCs or T cells enriched from blood (not recorded which). The receptors originated from a woman aged 18-29 years who had been exposed to COVID-19.

V is TRBV19 and J is TRBJ1-4, with D perhaps TRBD1 (5 bases). CDR3 size: 15 residues. CDR1 LNHDA and CDR2 SQIVND come from the germline V gene (reference sequence). Trimming removed 5 bases at V and 2 bases at J, with 12 bases between. CDR3 nucleotide sequence: TGTGCCAGTAGTTCCCTCGGGGGGACTAATGAAAAACTGTTTTTT. Translating it yields CASSSLGGTNEKLFF. The entire variable domain, with the rest obtained from reference TRBV19 and TRBJ1-4, is as follows: DGGITQSPKYLFRKEGQNVTLSCEQNLNHDAMYWYRQDPGQGLRLIYYSQIVNDFQKGDIAEGYSVSREKKESFPLTVTSAQKNPTAFYLCASSSLGGTNEKLFFGSGTQLSVL.

The rearrangement links TRBV28 to TRBJ2-7; no clear D gene. The CDR3 is made up of 15 amino acids. Trimming took 6 bases from V and 1 from J, leaving 16 bases between them. In germline, CDR1 is MDHEN, CDR2 SYDVKM. Written as DNA, the CDR3 is TGTGCCAGCAGCATCGGCGGCAGTCGTTCCTACGAGCAGTACTTC. Protein product: CASSIGGSRSYEQYF. The full variable domain, its missing parts supplied by reference TRBV28 and TRBJ2-7, is DVKVTQSSRYLVKRTGEKVFLECVQDMDHENMFWYRQDPGLGLRLIYFSYDVKMKEKGDIPEGYSVSREKKERFSLILESASTNQTSMYLCASSIGGSRSYEQYFGPGTRLTVT.

The chain carries TRBV7-9 and TRBJ2-1; the D is unclear. The CDR3 length is 12 residues. V was clipped by 0 bases and J by 9 bases, with 6 bases between them. Germline V CDR1 and CDR2: SEHNR, FQNEAQ (reference sequence). The CDR3 reads CASSLAHFEQFF. The CDR3 DNA follows: TGTGCCAGCAGCTTAGCACATTTTGAGCAGTTCTTC. Variable domain in full (rest from reference TRBV7-9 and TRBJ2-1): DTGVSQNPRHKITKRGQNVTFRCDPISEHNRLYWYRQTLGQGPEFLTYFQNEAQLEKSRLLSDRFSAERPKGSFSTLEIQRTEQGDSAMYLCASSLAHFEQFFGPGTRLTVL.

DNA of the CDR3: TGTGCCAGCAGAGGGACAGGGGGCGCGAATAATTCACCCCTCCACTTT. Translation: CASRGTGGANNSPLHF. The chain couples TRBV14 to TRBJ1-6; 12 bases map to TRBD1. Germline V lookup: CDR1 SGHDN, CDR2 FVKESK. The CDR3 runs to 16 residues. Trimming at V came to 6 bases and at J to 5 bases, leaving 5 bases not matched to a gene.

V usage is TRBV19 and J usage is TRBJ2-1; 13 bases align to TRBD2. The CDR3 consists of 15 residues. V lost 4 bases to trimming and J lost 8 bases; unmatched junction nucleotides: 5. Germline assignment: CDR1 LNHDA and CDR2 SQIVND (reference sequence). CDR3 protein: CASSTGLAGIYEQFF. DNA for the CDR3: TGTGCCAGTAGTACGGGACTAGCGGGGATCTATGAGCAGTTCTTC. Together with reference TRBV19 and TRBJ2-1, the CDR3 gives the full variable domain: DGGITQSPKYLFRKEGQNVTLSCEQNLNHDAMYWYRQDPGQGLRLIYYSQIVNDFQKGDIAEGYSVSREKKESFPLTVTSAQKNPTAFYLCASSTGLAGIYEQFFGPGTRLTVL.

This chain links TRBV19 with TRBJ2-7; 8 bases line up with TRBD1. The trim removed 3 bases at V and 1 base at J, leaving 2 bases unmatched. The V gene's germline CDR1 is LNHDA and CDR2 SQIVND (reference sequence). The CDR3 is made up of 14 amino acids. In DNA form, the CDR3 reads TGTGCCAGTAGTATTCGGGACAGGTCCTACGAGCAGTACTTC. This codes for CASSIRDRSYEQYF. Full variable domain (rest looked up from reference TRBV19 and TRBJ2-7): DGGITQSPKYLFRKEGQNVTLSCEQNLNHDAMYWYRQDPGQGLRLIYYSQIVNDFQKGDIAEGYSVSREKKESFPLTVTSAQKNPTAFYLCASSIRDRSYEQYFGPGTRLTVT.

The chain employs TRBV6-5 and TRBJ1-4; the D is unclear. Germline V CDR1 and CDR2: MNHEY, SVGAGI. V gave up 8 bases and J gave up 6 bases, with 13 bases separating them. This CDR3 is built from 13 residues. CDR3 protein: CASVADKYEKLFF. In DNA, the CDR3 is TGTGCCAGCGTGGCGGATAAGTATGAAAAACTGTTTTTT.

The CDR3 spells CASSMTGEGTGELFF. The DNA for the CDR3 is TGCGCCAGCAGCATGACAGGGGAGGGCACCGGGGAGCTGTTTTTT. The chain recombines TRBV5-1 with TRBJ2-2; D might be TRBD1 (8 bases). This CDR3 has 15 residues. Germline CDR1 reads SGHRS; CDR2 reads YFSETQ. V shed 4 bases and J shed 4 bases, with 14 bases lying between them.